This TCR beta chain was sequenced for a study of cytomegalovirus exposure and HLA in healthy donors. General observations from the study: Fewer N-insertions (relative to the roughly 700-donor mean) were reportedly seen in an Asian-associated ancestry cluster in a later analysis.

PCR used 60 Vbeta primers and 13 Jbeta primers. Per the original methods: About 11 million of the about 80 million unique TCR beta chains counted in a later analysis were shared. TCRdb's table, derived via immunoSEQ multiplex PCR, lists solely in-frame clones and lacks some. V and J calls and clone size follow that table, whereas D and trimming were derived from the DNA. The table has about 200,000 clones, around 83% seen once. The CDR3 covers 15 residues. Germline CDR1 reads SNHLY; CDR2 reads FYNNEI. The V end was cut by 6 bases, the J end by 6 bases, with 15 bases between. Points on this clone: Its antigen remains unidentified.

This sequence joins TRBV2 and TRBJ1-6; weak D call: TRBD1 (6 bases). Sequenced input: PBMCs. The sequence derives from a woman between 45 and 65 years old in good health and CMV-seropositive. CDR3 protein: CASRPGTLVNSPLHF. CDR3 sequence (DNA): TGTGCCAGCAGGCCCGGGACATTGGTTAATTCACCCCTCCACTTT.